These T cell receptor beta chains were read from a single sample in a study of blood T cell repertoires in COVID-19. The repertoire was sequenced with immunoSEQ multiplex PCR; TCRdb's copy has only in-frame clones and lacks some. The sample shows 120,000 or so clones, about four fifths of them seen only once. Sequencing was carried out using peripheral blood. The receptors derive from a man younger than 45 with COVID-19, enrolled during active disease. CDR3s include the opening cysteine and the closing phenylalanine or tryptophan. Size is stated for part of the rows, as once, few or many counts, or as a class when the clone is expanded.

TRBJ2-1 | TRBV14 | once | CASSSPGTSVFEQFF
TRBJ2-3 | TRBV5-1 | NA | CASSLGDRAVGTQYF
TRBJ2-1 | TRBV9 | NA | CASSVTPGTAYNEQFF
TRBJ2-2 | TRBV11-3 | NA | CASSQPGGLRAGTGELFF
TRBJ2-3 | TRBV7-3 | few | CASSRTPGQGSTQYF
TRBJ2-1 | TRBV23-1 | few | CASSRVTGLEANEQFF
TRBJ1-4 | TRBV30 | once | CAWSTGMGEKLFF
TRBJ2-7 | TRBV7-9 | few | CASSLESWDRVFYEQYF
TRBJ1-1 | TRBV4-1 | NA | CASSHLLARKGGGDTEAFF
TRBJ1-1 | TRBV6-5 | NA | CASSFLTEAFF
TRBJ1-2 | TRBV6-1 | NA | CASSEALGYTF